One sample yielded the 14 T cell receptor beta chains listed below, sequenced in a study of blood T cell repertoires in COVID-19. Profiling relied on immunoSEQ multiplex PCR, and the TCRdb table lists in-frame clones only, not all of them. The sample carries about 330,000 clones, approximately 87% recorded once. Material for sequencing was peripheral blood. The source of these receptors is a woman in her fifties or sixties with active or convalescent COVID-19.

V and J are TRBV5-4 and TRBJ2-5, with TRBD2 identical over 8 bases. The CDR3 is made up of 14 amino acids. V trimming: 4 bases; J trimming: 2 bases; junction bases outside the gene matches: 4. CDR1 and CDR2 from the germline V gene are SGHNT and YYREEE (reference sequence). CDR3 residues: CASSRGTSQETQYF. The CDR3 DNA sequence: TGTGCCAGCAGCCGTGGGACTAGTCAAGAGACCCAGTACTTC.

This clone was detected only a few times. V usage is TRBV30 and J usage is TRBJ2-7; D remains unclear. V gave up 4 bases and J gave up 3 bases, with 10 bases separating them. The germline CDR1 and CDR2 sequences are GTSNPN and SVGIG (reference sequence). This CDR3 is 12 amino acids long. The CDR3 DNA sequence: TGTGCCTGGAAAAGCGTCCACTACGAGCAGTACTTC. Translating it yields CAWKSVHYEQYF.

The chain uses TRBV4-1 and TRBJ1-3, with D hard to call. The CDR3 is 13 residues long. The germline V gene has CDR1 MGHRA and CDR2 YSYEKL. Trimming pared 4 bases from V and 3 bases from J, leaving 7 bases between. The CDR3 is CASSPVGGNTIYF. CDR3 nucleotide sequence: TGCGCCAGCAGCCCAGTTGGTGGAAACACCATATATTTT.

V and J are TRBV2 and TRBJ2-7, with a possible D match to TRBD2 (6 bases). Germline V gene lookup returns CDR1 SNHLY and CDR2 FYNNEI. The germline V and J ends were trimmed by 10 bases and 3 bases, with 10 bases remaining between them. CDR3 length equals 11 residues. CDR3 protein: CAKTSVYEQYF. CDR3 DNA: TGTGCCAAGACTAGTGTCTACGAGCAGTACTTC.

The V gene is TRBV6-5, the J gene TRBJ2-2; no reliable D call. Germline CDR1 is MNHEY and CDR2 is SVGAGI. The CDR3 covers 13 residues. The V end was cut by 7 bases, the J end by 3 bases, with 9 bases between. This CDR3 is CASTPYDTGELFF. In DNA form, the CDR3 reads TGTGCCAGCACTCCTTATGACACCGGGGAGCTGTTTTTT.

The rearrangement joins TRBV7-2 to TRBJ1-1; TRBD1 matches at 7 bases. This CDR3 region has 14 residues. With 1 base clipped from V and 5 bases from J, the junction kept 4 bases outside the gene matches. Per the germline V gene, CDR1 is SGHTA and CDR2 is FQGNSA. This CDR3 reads CASSLEGAGTEAFF. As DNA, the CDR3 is TGTGCCAGCAGCTTAGAGGGGGCTGGGACTGAAGCTTTCTTT.

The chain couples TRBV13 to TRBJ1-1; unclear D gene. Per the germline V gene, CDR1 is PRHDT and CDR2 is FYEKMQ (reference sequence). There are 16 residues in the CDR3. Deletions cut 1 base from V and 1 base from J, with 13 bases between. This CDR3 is CASSLDREQRNTEAFF. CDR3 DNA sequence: TGTGCCAGCAGCTTAGATCGGGAACAGAGGAACACTGAAGCTTTCTTT.

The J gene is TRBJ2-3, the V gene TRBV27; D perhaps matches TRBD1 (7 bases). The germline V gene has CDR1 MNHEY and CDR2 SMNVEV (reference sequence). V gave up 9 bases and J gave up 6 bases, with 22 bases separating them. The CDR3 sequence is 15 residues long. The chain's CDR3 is CASNPGGGASDTQYF. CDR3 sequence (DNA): TGTGCCAGTAACCCTGGAGGGGGCGCATCTGATACGCAGTATTTT.

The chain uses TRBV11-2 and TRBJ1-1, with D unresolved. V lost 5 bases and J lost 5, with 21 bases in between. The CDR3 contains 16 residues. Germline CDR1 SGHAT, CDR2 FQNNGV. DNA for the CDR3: TGTGCCAGCAGCCTACAATCCGGGTCCCCGAGGACTGAAGCTTTCTTT. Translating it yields CASSLQSGSPRTEAFF.

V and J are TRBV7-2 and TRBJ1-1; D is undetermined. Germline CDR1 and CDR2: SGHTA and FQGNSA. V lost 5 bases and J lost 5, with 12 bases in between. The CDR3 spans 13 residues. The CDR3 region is CASSPGPGTEAFF. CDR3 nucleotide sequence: TGTGCCAGCAGCCCCGGGCCGGGGACTGAAGCTTTCTTT.

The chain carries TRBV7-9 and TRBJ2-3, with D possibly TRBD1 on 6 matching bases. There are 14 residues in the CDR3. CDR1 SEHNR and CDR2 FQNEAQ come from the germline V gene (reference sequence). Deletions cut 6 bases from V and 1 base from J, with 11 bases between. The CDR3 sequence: CASSTGMGTDTQYF. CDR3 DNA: TGTGCCAGCAGTACAGGGATGGGCACAGATACGCAGTATTTT. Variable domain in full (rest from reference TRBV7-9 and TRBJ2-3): DTGVSQNPRHKITKRGQNVTFRCDPISEHNRLYWYRQTLGQGPEFLTYFQNEAQLEKSRLLSDRFSAERPKGSFSTLEIQRTEQGDSAMYLCASSTGMGTDTQYFGPGTRLTVL.

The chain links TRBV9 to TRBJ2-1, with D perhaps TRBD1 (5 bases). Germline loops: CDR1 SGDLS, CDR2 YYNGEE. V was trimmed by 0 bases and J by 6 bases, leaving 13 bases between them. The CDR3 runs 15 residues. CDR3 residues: CASSVGSGFANEQFF. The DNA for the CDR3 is TGTGCCAGCAGCGTAGGGTCAGGGTTCGCCAATGAGCAGTTCTTC. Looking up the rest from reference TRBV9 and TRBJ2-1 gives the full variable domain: DSGVTQTPKHLITATGQRVTLRCSPRSGDLSVYWYQQSLDQGLQFLIQYYNGEERAKGNILERFSAQQFPDLHSELNLSSLELGDSALYFCASSVGSGFANEQFFGPGTRLTVL.

CDR3 in amino acids: CSAVSQGAIAGTSYEQYF. The CDR3 coding sequence is TGCAGCGCCGTCTCACAGGGGGCCATAGCGGGAACCTCCTACGAGCAGTACTTC. V usage is TRBV29-1 and J usage is TRBJ2-7; D might be TRBD1 (9 bases). Germline V CDR1 and CDR2: SQVTM, ANQGSEA. Trimming removed 7 bases at V and 0 bases at J, with 28 bases between. The CDR3 is 18 amino acids.

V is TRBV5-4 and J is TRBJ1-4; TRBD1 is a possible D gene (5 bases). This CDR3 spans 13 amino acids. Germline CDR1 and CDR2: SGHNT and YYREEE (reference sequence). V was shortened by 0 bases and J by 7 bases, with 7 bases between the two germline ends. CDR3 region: CASSLGRAEKLFF. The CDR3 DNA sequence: TGTGCCAGCAGCTTGGGCAGGGCTGAAAAACTGTTTTTT.